The 14 T cell receptor beta chains below all came from one sample that was sequenced in a study of blood T cell repertoires in COVID-19. Sequencing was performed with immunoSEQ multiplex PCR; in TCRdb, only in-frame clones are kept and a portion is missing. The sample has 120,000 to 150,000 clones; 80% to 90% are singletons. The sequenced sample was peripheral blood. These TCRs come from a woman aged 55-69 years with COVID-19, enrolled during active disease.

V usage is TRBV19 and J usage is TRBJ2-7, with 11 bases identical to TRBD2. CDR1 LNHDA and CDR2 SQIVND come from the germline V gene (reference sequence). CDR3 length: 15 residues. V was pared by 3 bases and J by 6 bases, with 7 bases of the junction left unmatched. The CDR3 coding sequence is TGTGCCAGTAGTATCTCTAGCGGGGGGCTATCCGAGCAGTACTTC. This sequence encodes CASSISSGGLSEQYF.

V gene TRBV4-3 combines with J gene TRBJ1-1, with a tentative D call TRBD1 (6 bases). From germline, CDR1 is LGHNA and CDR2 YSLEER. This CDR3 is 17 amino acids long. The V and J ends lost 0 bases and 2 bases respectively, with 16 bases between them. CDR3 DNA sequence: TGCGCCAGCAGCCAAGATCGGGTCAGGGGAGATAACACTGAAGCTTTCTTT. It yields the protein CASSQDRVRGDNTEAFF.

This clone has just a few counts. V and J are TRBV19 and TRBJ1-2, with D hard to call. This CDR3 region has 13 residues. Germline assignment: CDR1 LNHDA and CDR2 SQIVND (reference sequence). Trimming shortened V by 7 bases and J by 0 bases, and 9 bases separated the two germline ends. In DNA form, the CDR3 reads TGTGCCAGTACCCGGGGAGCTAACTATGGCTACACCTTC. The encoded protein is CASTRGANYGYTF.

This rearrangement joins TRBV6-1 to TRBJ1-4; D is ambiguous. This CDR3 is built from 16 residues. Trimming pared 4 bases from V and 0 bases from J, leaving 12 bases between. In germline, CDR1 is MNHNS, CDR2 SASEGT. The CDR3 loop reads CASSGKTFATNEKLFF. Written as DNA, the CDR3 is TGTGCCAGCAGTGGGAAGACATTCGCAACTAATGAAAAACTGTTTTTT.

In this sample, this clone turned up once. This rearrangement joins TRBV29-1 to TRBJ1-1; D uncertain. CDR3 size: 13 residues. With 6 bases removed from V and 0 bases from J, the gap between germline ends came to 11 bases. CDR1 SQVTM and CDR2 ANQGSEA come from the germline V gene. The CDR3 spells CSVSLGMNTEAFF. The CDR3 region has the DNA TGCAGCGTGTCCCTCGGGATGAACACTGAAGCTTTCTTT.

The chain combines TRBV6-1 with TRBJ1-5; no clear D gene. The CDR3 runs to 16 residues. The V gene lost 1 base and the J gene lost 3 bases, with 13 bases spanning the gap. Per germline, CDR1 MNHNS and CDR2 SASEGT. For the CDR3, the DNA is TGTGCCAGCAGTGAAGTCGGTGAGGCCCCCAATCAGCCCCAGCATTTT. Its protein is CASSEVGEAPNQPQHF.

The rearrangement joins TRBV6-1 to TRBJ1-1, with a weak D call TRBD1 (5 bases). This CDR3 is built from 13 residues. Germline V gene data show CDR1 as MNHNS and CDR2 as SASEGT. Trimming took 3 bases from V and 1 from J, leaving 6 bases between them. The CDR3 spells CASSEQGNTEAFF. CDR3 sequence (DNA): TGTGCCAGCAGTGAGCAGGGGAACACTGAAGCTTTCTTT.

The chain is built from TRBV19 and TRBJ2-7; 9 nucleotides match TRBD1. Germline trimming cut 8 bases from V and 5 bases from J; bases unmatched to any gene: 13. Germline V gene data show CDR1 as LNHDA and CDR2 as SQIVND (reference sequence). This CDR3 spans 15 amino acids. The CDR3 DNA is TGTGCCAGTTCCTACACCGGGACAGGGAGGCACGAGCAGTACTTC. Its translation is CASSYTGTGRHEQYF.

The count of this clone is one. V and J are TRBV5-1 and TRBJ1-1; D gene ambiguous. The CDR3 contains 15 residues. V shed 0 bases and J shed 4 bases, with 13 bases lying between them. Germline V gives CDR1 SGHRS, CDR2 YFSETQ. The CDR3 DNA reads TGCGCCAGCAGCTTGGAAGCAGGTCGGGGCACTGAAGCTTTCTTT. The encoded protein is CASSLEAGRGTEAFF.

The V call is TRBV7-9, the J call TRBJ2-3, with a weak D call TRBD1 (5 bases). Per the germline V gene, CDR1 is SEHNR and CDR2 is FQNEAQ (reference sequence). The CDR3 has 16 amino acids. Between the trimmed V and J ends, which lost 8 bases and 4 bases, there was a span of 22 bases. This CDR3 reads CASPPRGANSPDTQYF. The CDR3 DNA reads TGTGCCAGCCCTCCTCGTGGGGCTAATAGTCCAGATACGCAGTATTTT.

The CDR3 DNA reads as TGTGCCAGCTCACCAGCAGGGGAAACTGAAGCTTTCTTT. Amino acid sequence: CASSPAGETEAFF. The chain combines TRBV18 with TRBJ1-1, with D tentatively TRBD1 (6 bases). Trimming took off 2 bases at V and 5 bases at J, with 9 bases between the two ends. Germline CDR1 KGHSH, CDR2 LQKENI. The CDR3 is 13 residues long.

The rearrangement links TRBV5-4 to TRBJ1-1; unclear D gene. CDR1 SGHNT and CDR2 YYREEE come from the germline V gene (reference sequence). Trimming shortened V by 4 bases and J by 7 bases, and 8 bases separated the two germline ends. This CDR3 has 11 amino acids. CDR3 DNA sequence: TGTGCCAGCAGCAGCGGGGTTGAAGCTTTCTTT. Protein product: CASSSGVEAFF.

The rearrangement links TRBV9 to TRBJ2-3; 15 bases line up with TRBD2. The CDR3 runs to 18 residues. The V and J ends lost 3 bases and 0 bases, in that order; junction bases with no gene match: 5. Germline lookup yields CDR1 SGDLS and CDR2 YYNGEE. CDR3 DNA sequence: TGTGCCAGCAGCGCCGGGACTAGCGGGGGGCCTAGCACAGATACGCAGTATTTT. Its protein is CASSAGTSGGPSTDTQYF.

The rearrangement links TRBV6-6 to TRBJ2-7; 9 bases are shared with TRBD1. Germline-derived CDR1 and CDR2 are MNHNY and SVGAGI (reference sequence). This CDR3 is 15 amino acids long. The ends lost 3 bases at V and 3 bases at J; junction bases unmatched: 6. The CDR3 loop reads CASSYSGTGIYEQYF. The DNA for the CDR3 is TGTGCCAGCAGTTATTCCGGGACAGGGATCTACGAGCAGTACTTC.